The text below deals with one TCR beta chain. Its specificity is unknown. This CDR3 is built from 12 residues. Germline V gene lookup returns CDR1 MDHEN and CDR2 SYDVKM. Trimming removed 5 bases from V and 5 bases from J, with 8 bases in between. This record comes from a study of T cell responses to AZD1222 COVID-19 vaccine. The repertoire was sequenced with immunoSEQ multiplex PCR; TCRdb's copy has only in-frame clones and lacks some. The top ten hold under 2% of the sample, which has roughly 55,000 clones, about 89% seen once. Study-wide results and limits: Nearly half of the spike-specific TCRs reportedly recognize variant regions that carry no mutations. Receipt of two AZD1222 doses was followed by a rise in Spike-specific TCR breadth and depth. The number of AZD1222 recipients seropositive at baseline was only five or six.

The source is an adult in good health. The sample consisted of peripheral blood, taken on day 0 of AZD1222 vaccination. This chain connects TRBV28 to TRBJ2-3; the D is unclear. This CDR3 reads CASSPPQDTQYF. As DNA, the CDR3 is TGTGCCAGCAGTCCACCCCAAGATACGCAGTATTTT.